Reported below is one TCR beta chain. Original processing notes: Nucleated cell number was recorded as an estimate derived from reference gene primer amplification. Clones were read by immunoSEQ multiplex PCR, and TCRdb kept only the in-frame ones, dropping some. That table is the source of V, J and clone size, and D and trimming were worked out from the DNA. Of 100,000 to 130,000 clones in the sample, 90% to 95% were seen once. The data belong to a study of blood T cell repertoires in COVID-19. As for the study in general: From T cells, B-cell-depleted T cells, or PBMCs came the material, which was cDNA or gDNA.

Germline V lookup: CDR1 LGHDT, CDR2 YNNKEL (reference sequence). The CDR3 has 16 residues. The ends were cut back, 4 bases at V and 0 bases at J, with 13 bases in the middle. The sequenced sample consisted of peripheral blood. The TCR comes from a woman aged 25 to 39 with acute or convalescent COVID-19. V and J are TRBV3-1 (or the pseudogene TRBV3-2) and TRBJ1-3; D gene unclear. This chain's CDR3 is CASSPPSSLSGNTIYF. As DNA, the CDR3 is TGTGCCAGCAGCCCACCCTCGAGCCTCTCTGGAAACACCATATATTTT.